The 14 T cell receptor beta chains below all came from one sample that was sequenced in a study of cytomegalovirus exposure and HLA in healthy donors. Primers: 60 Vbeta forward and 13 Jbeta reverse. The method was immunoSEQ multiplex PCR; TCRdb's version includes in-frame clones alone and lacks a portion of them. Recorded for this sample: some 120,000 clones. The sample was PBMCs. The source is a man aged 35-49 years in good health and CMV-seropositive.

This chain links TRBV4-1 with TRBJ2-2, with D maybe TRBD1 (6 bases). V gave up 8 bases and J gave up 4 bases, with 17 bases separating them. This CDR3 region has 15 residues. Germline V gives CDR1 MGHRA, CDR2 YSYEKL. The chain's CDR3 is CASHDPGRGTGELFF. Written as DNA, the CDR3 is TGCGCCAGCCACGACCCCGGCAGGGGCACCGGGGAGCTGTTTTTT.

This rearrangement joins TRBV11-2 to TRBJ2-1, with D perhaps matching TRBD2 (6 bases). The CDR3 consists of 13 residues. The germline CDR1 and CDR2 sequences are SGHAT and FQNNGV. V was shortened by 5 bases and J by 12 bases, with 17 bases between the two germline ends. The CDR3 DNA reads as TGTGCCAGCAGCCCACCGTCGGGGGATGGGCAGTTCTTC. It specifies CASSPPSGDGQFF.

The chain carries TRBV27 and TRBJ2-6, with 7 bases identical to TRBD1. The J segment lost 0 bases and the V segment lost 4 bases, leaving 9 bases of the junction unmatched. From germline, CDR1 is MNHEY and CDR2 SMNVEV (reference sequence). The length of the CDR3 is 18 residues. CDR3 DNA: TGTGCCAGCAGTTCTCCGGGACAGAGATTCTCTGGGGCCAACGTCCTGACTTTC. Protein product: CASSSPGQRFSGANVLTF.

The rearrangement joins TRBV5-6 to TRBJ2-7; 7 nucleotides align to TRBD1. Germline CDR1 SGHDT, CDR2 YYEEEE. There are 13 residues in the CDR3. V shed 2 bases, J shed 4 bases, and the junction held 3 bases outside the gene matches. This chain's CDR3 is CASSFDREYEQYF. The DNA for the CDR3 is TGTGCCAGCAGCTTTGACAGGGAATACGAGCAGTACTTC. Full variable domain (missing parts from reference TRBV5-6 and TRBJ2-7): DAGVTQSPTHLIKTRGQQVTLRCSPKSGHDTVSWYQQALGQGPQFIFQYYEEEERQRGNFPDRFSGHQFPNYSSELNVNALLLGDSALYLCASSFDREYEQYFGPGTRLTVT.

The chain recombines TRBV5-4 with TRBJ2-3; 8 bases match TRBD2. Germline-derived CDR1 and CDR2 are SGHNT and YYREEE (reference sequence). With V trimmed by 6 bases and J by 4 bases, 13 bases remained unmatched. The CDR3 covers 16 residues. CDR3 sequence reads: CASTLPGLDTSDTQYF. The CDR3 DNA reads TGTGCCAGCACCCTCCCGGGACTAGACACATCAGATACGCAGTATTTT.

The chain joins TRBV19 to TRBJ2-1; D gene unclear. The CDR3 is 14 amino acids. Germline CDR1 LNHDA, CDR2 SQIVND (reference sequence). V was shortened by 0 bases and J by 0 bases, with 3 bases between the two germline ends. The CDR3 here is CASSIESSYNEQFF. The DNA for the CDR3 is TGTGCCAGTAGTATAGAGAGCTCCTACAATGAGCAGTTCTTC. The variable domain in full, with the rest retrieved from reference TRBV19 and TRBJ2-1, is DGGITQSPKYLFRKEGQNVTLSCEQNLNHDAMYWYRQDPGQGLRLIYYSQIVNDFQKGDIAEGYSVSREKKESFPLTVTSAQKNPTAFYLCASSIESSYNEQFFGPGTRLTVL.

This sequence joins TRBV6-1 and TRBJ1-1, with TRBD1 identical over 7 bases. J lost 1 base, V lost 3 bases, and 5 bases had no gene match. In germline, CDR1 is MNHNS, CDR2 SASEGT. CDR3 length: 15 residues. CDR3 coding DNA: TGTGCCAGCAGTGAGACCGGGACAGCGAACACTGAAGCTTTCTTT. Translating gives CASSETGTANTEAFF.

The rearrangement links TRBV28 to TRBJ2-3; TRBD2 is a possible D gene (6 bases). V gave up 3 bases and J gave up 2 bases, with 12 bases separating them. Germline CDR1 is MDHEN and CDR2 is SYDVKM. The CDR3 loop spans 15 amino acids. The CDR3 is CASSLLGGDTDTQYF. The CDR3 DNA sequence: TGTGCCAGCAGTTTGTTGGGGGGAGACACAGATACGCAGTATTTT.

The gene calls are TRBV5-5 and TRBJ2-7; D possibly corresponds to TRBD1 (5 bases). CDR3 length: 16 amino acids. CDR1 and CDR2 from the germline V gene are SGHKS and YYEKEE (reference sequence). Deletions cut 4 bases from V and 4 bases from J, with 21 bases between. The CDR3 region is CASSTFDRTTPYEQYF. The CDR3 region has the DNA TGTGCCAGCAGCACCTTCGACAGAACAACTCCGTACGAGCAGTACTTC.

This chain joins TRBV13 and TRBJ2-5; tentatively, D is TRBD2 (6 bases). V gave up 4 bases and J gave up 10 bases, with 19 bases separating them. The germline V gene has CDR1 PRHDT and CDR2 FYEKMQ (reference sequence). This CDR3 spans 14 amino acids. The CDR3 coding sequence is TGTGCCAGCAGCTCAATTCGGCGGGATGGGATCCAGTACTTC. This translates into CASSSIRRDGIQYF. Combining the CDR3 with reference TRBV13 and TRBJ2-5 gives the whole variable domain AAGVIQSPRHLIKEKRETATLKCYPIPRHDTVYWYQQGPGQDPQFLISFYEKMQSDKGSIPDRFSAQQFSDYHSELNMSSLELGDSALYFCASSSIRRDGIQYFGPGTRLLVL.

This sequence joins TRBV7-2 and TRBJ2-2, with TRBD1 matching 7 bases. The junction had 6 bases not matched to a gene; V was cut back by 5 bases and J by 6 bases. Germline CDR1 SGHTA, CDR2 FQGNSA. The CDR3 totals 14 residues. In DNA form, the CDR3 reads TGTGCCAGCAGCCGACAGGGAACTTCCGGGGAGCTGTTTTTT. It encodes CASSRQGTSGELFF. Drawing the rest from reference TRBV7-2 and TRBJ2-2, the complete variable domain is GAGVSQSPSNKVTEKGKDVELRCDPISGHTALYWYRQSLGQGLEFLIYFQGNSAPDKSGLPSDRFSAERTGGSVSTLTIQRTQQEDSAVYLCASSRQGTSGELFFGEGSRLTVL.

The rearrangement uses TRBV4-3 and TRBJ2-1, with D perhaps TRBD1 (5 bases). The V gene's germline CDR1 is LGHNA and CDR2 YSLEER. V was pared by 0 bases and J by 8 bases, with 14 bases between. This CDR3 comprises 15 residues. The CDR3: CASSQEKLRVDEQFF. CDR3 nucleotides: TGCGCCAGCAGCCAAGAAAAGCTCAGGGTGGATGAGCAGTTCTTC.

This sequence joins TRBV29-1 and TRBJ1-2, with TRBD1 matching over 7 bases. Germline-derived CDR1 and CDR2 are SQVTM and ANQGSEA. The CDR3 is 12 residues long. Trimming cost V 5 bases and J 7 bases; bases outside gene matches: 7. This CDR3 is CSVTGTALGYTF. CDR3 in DNA: TGCAGCGTTACCGGGACAGCTCTTGGCTACACCTTC.

The V call is TRBV2, the J call TRBJ2-1; 8 nucleotides match TRBD1. The CDR3 spans 14 residues. Germline lookup yields CDR1 SNHLY and CDR2 FYNNEI. V was clipped by 10 bases and J by 4 bases; unmatched bases: 9. CDR3 protein: CATQWQGAYNEQFF. The CDR3 DNA is TGTGCCACCCAGTGGCAGGGGGCTTACAATGAGCAGTTCTTC.